This TCR beta chain is drawn from a study of OX40 agonist ivuxolimab in advanced cancers. Study background: People who had prior anti-PD-1, anti-PD-L1 or anti-CTLA-4 therapy could take part, and under 45% had some.

This clone was seen a few times. Germline lookup yields CDR1 SGDLS and CDR2 YYNGEE. The CDR3 runs to 16 residues. V was pared by 0 bases and J by 5 bases, with 5 bases of the junction left unmatched. The data were produced by immunoSEQ multiplex PCR, yet TCRdb's version contains in-frame clones alone and is incomplete. The repertoire includes roughly 20,000 clones, 76% of them detected once, and 46% sits in the top ten. The source was CD4+ or CD8+ T cells sorted from blood, collected in a trial of the OX40 agonist ivuxolimab. V usage is TRBV9 and J usage is TRBJ2-2; 9 positions match TRBD1. The source of this sequence is an adult with an advanced solid tumor such as melanoma, head and neck, liver or kidney cancer. The DNA for the CDR3 is TGTGCCAGCAGCGTAGCGGGGACAGGGCGAACCGGGGAGCTGTTTTTT. Protein sequence: CASSVAGTGRTGELFF.